The entry below describes one T cell receptor (beta chain). The antigen remains unidentified. The data stem from a study of high-grade serous ovarian cancer treatment subgroups. Points from the study as a whole: Same-patient tumor repertoires overlapped at roughly 0.1 to 0.79; different patients barely overlapped.

Clones were read by immunoSEQ multiplex PCR, and TCRdb kept only the in-frame ones, dropping some. The sample lists 2,500 to 3,500 clones, around 75% occurring once. Tumor tissue was taken before any definitive surgery or chemotherapy was given. Germline-derived CDR1 and CDR2 are SGHNT and YYREEE (reference sequence). The CDR3 contains 16 residues. V lost 4 bases and J lost 7; bases outside the gene matches: 9. The TCR comes from a human donor with high-grade serous ovarian cancer. The chain uses TRBV5-4 and TRBJ2-1, with 12 bases identical to TRBD2. What was sequenced was tumor tissue. CDR3 coding DNA: TGTGCCAGCAGCAAGACTAGCGGGGGCCTAGGGAATGAGCAGTTCTTC. Translated: CASSKTSGGLGNEQFF.